Here is one TCR beta chain with its context. Its antigen is currently unknown. These data originate in a study of cytomegalovirus exposure and HLA in healthy donors. Germline V CDR1 and CDR2: MNHEY, SMNVEV (reference sequence). V was pared by 7 bases and J by 4 bases, with 14 bases between. This CDR3 is 14 amino acids long. Study-wide findings and caveats: Excluded: some indistinguishable V segments such as TRBV6-2 and TRBV6-3. TCR association rates varied by HLA locus in a later analysis, with DRB1 highest and HLA-C lowest. Reports state that TCR beta sequences accurately predicted most subjects' HLA-A and HLA-B alleles.

Use of 60 Vbeta and 13 Jbeta primers characterized the PCR. The data were produced by immunoSEQ multiplex PCR, yet TCRdb's version contains in-frame clones alone and is incomplete. The sample has around 90,000 clones, about 80% seen once. The receptor was derived from a man aged 25 to 40 in good health and CMV-seronegative. The V and J genes are TRBV27 and TRBJ2-1, with D maybe TRBD1 (6 bases). Sequencing was carried out using PBMCs. DNA of the CDR3: TGTGCCAGCACAATGGCAGGGGCTTACAATGAGCAGTTCTTC. It translates to CASTMAGAYNEQFF.